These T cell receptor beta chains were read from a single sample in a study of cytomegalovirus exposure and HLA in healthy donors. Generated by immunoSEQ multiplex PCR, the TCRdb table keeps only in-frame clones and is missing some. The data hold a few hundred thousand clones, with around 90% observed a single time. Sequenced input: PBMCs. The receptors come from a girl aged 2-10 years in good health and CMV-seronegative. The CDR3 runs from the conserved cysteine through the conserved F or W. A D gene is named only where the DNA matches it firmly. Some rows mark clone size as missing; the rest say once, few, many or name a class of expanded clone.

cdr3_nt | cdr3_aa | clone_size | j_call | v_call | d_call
TGTGCCAGCAGTTTATATGCGGGGGGCCCTTCCAATGAGCAGTTCTTC | CASSLYAGGPSNEQFF | . | TRBJ2-1 | TRBV27 | TRBD2
TGTGCCAGCTGCCTCTCTCTCCCACTAGCGGGGGGTAGGGATACGCAGTATTTT | CASCLSLPLAGGRDTQYF | . | TRBJ2-3 | TRBV2 | TRBD2
TGTGCCTGCCACTCAAGGGGCGGGATTCAGCCCCAGCATTTT | CACHSRGGIQPQHF | . | TRBJ1-5 | TRBV6-1 | .
TGCGCCAGCAGCTTGGGGGACAGGGAGGGGGATCAGCCCCAGCATTTT | CASSLGDREGDQPQHF | . | TRBJ1-5 | TRBV5-1 | TRBD1
TGTGCCAGCAGTTTTACGGGTTACGAGCAGTACTTC | CASSFTGYEQYF | . | TRBJ2-7 | TRBV28 | .
TGTGCCAGCAGCCTAGAAAGGGACAGGGGGGTCCATCAGCCCCAGCATTTT | CASSLERDRGVHQPQHF | once | TRBJ1-5 | TRBV11-3 | TRBD1
TGTGCCAGCAGCTCTCCGGATACAGGGGACGAGCAGTACTTC | CASSSPDTGDEQYF | . | TRBJ2-7 | TRBV5-6 | TRBD1
TGCAGCGTTGCGGCGACAGGGTTGGGAGAAAAACTGTTTTTT | CSVAATGLGEKLFF | . | TRBJ1-4 | TRBV29-1 | TRBD1
TGTGCCATCAGTGAGTCGCAAGCGGGGCTCGAGACCCAGTACTTC | CAISESQAGLETQYF | . | TRBJ2-5 | TRBV10-3 | TRBD2
TGTGCCATCAGTGGTGGGGCAGGAAAGAACACTGAAGCTTTCTTT | CAISGGAGKNTEAFF | . | TRBJ1-1 | TRBV10-3 | .
TGTGCCAGCAGCTTGGGACAATTATGGCCGGGCTACACCTTC | CASSLGQLWPGYTF | . | TRBJ1-2 | TRBV5-6 | .
TGTGCCAGCAGCTTAGCTGGACAGGGGGGTACTGAAGCTTTCTTT | CASSLAGQGGTEAFF | . | TRBJ1-1 | TRBV7-9 | TRBD1
TGTGCCTGGAGTGGGACGCTCAGGGAACTTCACTATGGCTACACCTTC | CAWSGTLRELHYGYTF | . | TRBJ1-2 | TRBV30 | .
TGTGCCTGGAGCGAACCTATACGAGGGGGAAAAGACGGAAACACCATATATTTT | CAWSEPIRGGKDGNTIYF | . | TRBJ1-3 | TRBV30 | .
TGTGCCAGCAGCTCGCGACTAGCGAACACCGGGGAGCTGTTTTTT | CASSSRLANTGELFF | . | TRBJ2-2 | TRBV13 | .
TGCGCCAGCAGCCCGGACTCCCCGGCAACCGGGGAGCTGTTTTTT | CASSPDSPATGELFF | few | TRBJ2-2 | TRBV5-1 | .
TGTGCCAGCAGTTTAATGGGACAGGGATACTACGAGCAGTACTTC | CASSLMGQGYYEQYF | . | TRBJ2-7 | TRBV27 | TRBD1
TGTGCCAGCAGCTTAGGCGGTATCGGGACAGCCTACAATGAGCAGTTCTTC | CASSLGGIGTAYNEQFF | . | TRBJ2-1 | TRBV7-9 | TRBD1
TGTGCCAGCAGTGGCCTAGCGGGGGGCTACAATGAGCAGTTCTTC | CASSGLAGGYNEQFF | . | TRBJ2-1 | TRBV6-1 | TRBD2
TGCAGCACCCGGACAGGGGACCAGCCCCAGCATTTT | CSTRTGDQPQHF | . | TRBJ1-5 | TRBV29-1 | TRBD1
TGTGCCAGCAGGAAGGGGACAGGGACTGGAAACACCATATATTTT | CASRKGTGTGNTIYF | . | TRBJ1-3 | TRBV2 | TRBD1
TGTGCCATCACCCAGGGAAACACCATATATTTT | CAITQGNTIYF | . | TRBJ1-3 | TRBV10-3 | .
TGTGCCAGCAGCCTAGGGACCTGGAGGTCCGGGGAGCTGTTTTTT | CASSLGTWRSGELFF | . | TRBJ2-2 | TRBV7-2 | .
TGTGCCAGCACCCCAGGGACAGGGTATAATTCACCCCTCCACTTT | CASTPGTGYNSPLHF | . | TRBJ1-6 | TRBV27 | TRBD1
TGTGCCAGCAGCCACCGGGACAGCGAATACCAAGAGACCCAGTACTTC | CASSHRDSEYQETQYF | . | TRBJ2-5 | TRBV13 | TRBD1
TGTGCCAGCAGTCGGGACAGGGGATGGGAGCAGTACTTC | CASSRDRGWEQYF | . | TRBJ2-7 | TRBV28 | TRBD1
TGTGCCAGCAGCGTTCGCGCCGACTCCTACGAGCAGTACTTC | CASSVRADSYEQYF | . | TRBJ2-7 | TRBV9 | .
TGTGCCAGCAGTCTTGGACAGACAATTTACACTGAAGCTTTCTTT | CASSLGQTIYTEAFF | . | TRBJ1-1 | TRBV27 | .
TGTGCCAGCAGTGGGGAAGGGGTTGAGCCCCAGCATTTT | CASSGEGVEPQHF | . | TRBJ1-5 | TRBV6-5 | .
TGTGCCAGCAGTTACTCGAATGCGGGTCGGTCTGAAGCTTTCTTT | CASSYSNAGRSEAFF | . | TRBJ1-1 | TRBV6-5 | .
TGTGCCAGCAGGGGTGGGACAGGGGGCAATTACGAGCAGTACTTC | CASRGGTGGNYEQYF | . | TRBJ2-7 | TRBV2 | TRBD1
TGTGCCAGCAGTTACCAGAACAGGGTTGGCGAGCAGTTCTTC | CASSYQNRVGEQFF | . | TRBJ2-1 | TRBV6-5 | .
TGTGCCAGCAGCTTGTCGGAGTTCAATCAGCCCCAGCATTTT | CASSLSEFNQPQHF | . | TRBJ1-5 | TRBV13 | .
TGTGCCAGCAGTGGTTGGTTTGACAGGGTACAAGACAATCAGCCCCAGCATTTT | CASSGWFDRVQDNQPQHF | . | TRBJ1-5 | TRBV2 | TRBD1
TGTGCCAGCAGCTTGGACCTAGCTGCCAATGAGCAGTTCTTC | CASSLDLAANEQFF | . | TRBJ2-1 | TRBV5-4 | .
TGTGCTAGCAGCTTAGAATCGATCGGGAGTGAGCAGTTCTTC | CASSLESIGSEQFF | . | TRBJ2-1 | TRBV7-7 | .
TGTGCCAGCAGCTTTGTGGGAGTGACCCCGTGGGGAGAGACCCAGTACTTC | CASSFVGVTPWGETQYF | . | TRBJ2-5 | TRBV7-9 | .
TGCGCCAGCAGCTTAGCTACGACAGGATCAGAGACCCAGTACTTC | CASSLATTGSETQYF | . | TRBJ2-5 | TRBV5-1 | .
TGTGCCACCAGCAGAGATCTAGCGGGAGCCTCCTACGAGCAGTACTTC | CATSRDLAGASYEQYF | . | TRBJ2-7 | TRBV15 | TRBD2
TGTGCCAGCAGCCCCGGACTAGCGGGAGTGGAACAGTACTTC | CASSPGLAGVEQYF | . | TRBJ2-7 | TRBV5-4 | TRBD2
TGTGCCACCGGCACAGGGTTCAACTCCTTCTACGAGCAGTACTTC | CATGTGFNSFYEQYF | . | TRBJ2-7 | TRBV15 | .
TGTGCCAGTAGTCCGGACAGGGGGCGCGACGGGGAGCTGTTTTTT | CASSPDRGRDGELFF | . | TRBJ2-2 | TRBV19 | TRBD1
TGTGCCAGTAGTGTTGTCAGAAACACTGAAGCTTTCTTT | CASSVVRNTEAFF | . | TRBJ1-1 | TRBV19 | .
TGTGCCATCAGTGAGATGGGCAGGGACACTGAAGCTTTCTTT | CAISEMGRDTEAFF | once | TRBJ1-1 | TRBV10-3 | .
TGCGCCAGCAGCCTACCACCGACAGGGGTGATGGAAAAACTGTTTTTT | CASSLPPTGVMEKLFF | few | TRBJ1-4 | TRBV4-1 | TRBD1
TGTGCCAGCAGTTTATCGAGCCAGGGGGACCAGCCCCAGCATTTT | CASSLSSQGDQPQHF | . | TRBJ1-5 | TRBV27 | TRBD1
TGCGCCAGCAGCCAAGATATGTTGGGGACAGGCCCCTACGAGCAGTACTTC | CASSQDMLGTGPYEQYF | . | TRBJ2-7 | TRBV4-1 | TRBD1
TGTGCCAGCAGCTTAGGCCGTGGCGGAGCTAACTATGGCTACACCTTC | CASSLGRGGANYGYTF | . | TRBJ1-2 | TRBV13 | .
TGTGCCAGCAGCCCTAGCGGGGGGGACTACGAGCAGTACTTC | CASSPSGGDYEQYF | . | TRBJ2-7 | TRBV7-8 | TRBD2
TGTGCCAGCTCACGGACTAGCGGCTACAATGAGCAGTTCTTC | CASSRTSGYNEQFF | . | TRBJ2-1 | TRBV18 | TRBD2
TGTGCCAGCAGCTTAGGGCTAACTAGCGGGAGCACAGATACGCAGTATTTT | CASSLGLTSGSTDTQYF | . | TRBJ2-3 | TRBV11-3 | TRBD2
TGTGCCAGCAGTTTGGTTTACATGAACACTGAAGCTTTCTTT | CASSLVYMNTEAFF | . | TRBJ1-1 | TRBV7-2 | .
TGTGCCAGCACCCCGAGGTTGGACAGCTACGAGCAGTACTTC | CASTPRLDSYEQYF | few | TRBJ2-7 | TRBV11-2 | .
TGTGCCAGCAGTTACACCCCTCCCCGGGGTCAGCCCCAGCATTTT | CASSYTPPRGQPQHF | . | TRBJ1-5 | TRBV6-5 | .
TGTGCCAGCAGCTTTCAAACAGAGAACACTGAAGCTTTCTTT | CASSFQTENTEAFF | once | TRBJ1-1 | TRBV7-9 | .
TGTGCCAGCAGCCAGGGCGGAAGCCCGAATGAAAAACTGTTTTTT | CASSQGGSPNEKLFF | . | TRBJ1-4 | TRBV13 | .
TGTGCCAGCAGTTATGGGCTCCTCACAGATACGCAGTATTTT | CASSYGLLTDTQYF | . | TRBJ2-3 | TRBV6-5 | .
TGTGCCACCGGGGTTTGGACCGGGGAGCTGTTTTTT | CATGVWTGELFF | . | TRBJ2-2 | TRBV25-1 | .
TGTGCCTATGGGACAGGGGGTGTAGGCGAGCAGTACTTC | CAYGTGGVGEQYF | . | TRBJ2-7 | TRBV30 | TRBD1
TGTGCCAGTAGCCCCCAAGATCGAGCAACTAATGAAAAACTGTTTTTT | CASSPQDRATNEKLFF | . | TRBJ1-4 | TRBV19 | .